Listed below are T cell receptor beta chains from one sample, sequenced in a study of T cells after posttransplantation cyclophosphamide. The table came from immunoSEQ multiplex PCR; TCRdb's copy has only in-frame clones and leaves some out. This sample has about 52,000 clones, with around 83% found just once. Sequencing input: PBMCs. Source of these receptors: a man younger than 45 with a blood cancer, CMV-positive, and with a related stem cell donor. The CDR3 runs from the conserved cysteine through the conserved F or W.

CDR3: CASSLYRDSPNYGYTF
V: TRBV5-1
J: TRBJ1-2

CDR3: CASSSHTNTEAFF
V: TRBV28
J: TRBJ1-1

CDR3: CASSWRGGSSNSYEQYF
V: TRBV28
J: TRBJ2-7

CDR3: CASSARTSGRVEQFF
V: TRBV7-3
J: TRBJ2-1

CDR3: CASSSRGWGEKLFF
V: TRBV7-8
J: TRBJ1-4

CDR3: CASSLTGGLDTQYF
V: TRBV11-3
J: TRBJ2-3

CDR3: CASSPGLAGFYEQYF
V: TRBV5-4
J: TRBJ2-7

CDR3: CASSLGGTNEKLFF
V: TRBV5-1
J: TRBJ1-4

CDR3: CASSPTGTAYEQYF
V: TRBV7-6
J: TRBJ2-7

CDR3: CASSSEASGSSYEQFF
V: TRBV6-5
J: TRBJ2-1

CDR3: CASSWRETRGEQFF
V: TRBV2
J: TRBJ2-1

CDR3: CASSSGTLYEQYF
V: TRBV7-8
J: TRBJ2-7

CDR3: CASSYSGQTKSYEQYF
V: TRBV19
J: TRBJ2-7

CDR3: CASSLAGTRTSSTDTQYF
V: TRBV5-1
J: TRBJ2-3

CDR3: CASSLAGGGRGYNEQFF
V: TRBV7-8
J: TRBJ2-1

CDR3: CASSLVPSAALREQYF
V: TRBV5-4
J: TRBJ2-7

CDR3: CASSRSRDRDFHGYTF
V: TRBV4-1
J: TRBJ1-2

CDR3: CASTGQTGVAGELFF
V: TRBV11-3
J: TRBJ2-2

CDR3: CASSLVATNEKLFF
V: TRBV5-6
J: TRBJ1-4

CDR3: CASVSGSYGYTF
V: TRBV19
J: TRBJ1-2

CDR3: CASSESSDRGTFF
V: TRBV10-1
J: TRBJ1-1

CDR3: CAISESGHPGGPQHF
V: TRBV10-3
J: TRBJ1-5

CDR3: CASSFYPPVTGGNYGYTF
V: TRBV7-9
J: TRBJ1-2

CDR3: CASSRDRIQPQHF
V: TRBV7-2
J: TRBJ1-5

CDR3: CASSLWTGDGYTF
V: TRBV7-9
J: TRBJ1-2

CDR3: CASSQESGANVLTF
V: TRBV18
J: TRBJ2-6

CDR3: CASSLERTEAFF
V: TRBV7-2
J: TRBJ1-1

CDR3: CASSLWTSGTTGELFF
V: TRBV5-6
J: TRBJ2-2

CDR3: CASSPPRGAPNTGELFF
V: TRBV7-2
J: TRBJ2-2

CDR3: CASSERRGTRIRYEQYF
V: TRBV6-1
J: TRBJ2-7

CDR3: CASGDLTYEQYF
V: TRBV19
J: TRBJ2-7

CDR3: CASSTHRGGETQYF
V: TRBV27
J: TRBJ2-5

CDR3: CASRRTSGSSYQETQYF
V: TRBV2
J: TRBJ2-5

CDR3: CASSYSPTGSLQPQHF
V: TRBV7-2
J: TRBJ1-5

CDR3: CASSSRQFYQETQYF
V: TRBV5-6
J: TRBJ2-5

CDR3: CAWVLTREITEAFF
V: TRBV30
J: TRBJ1-1

CDR3: CASSPKGTRGGSGANVLTF
V: TRBV7-3
J: TRBJ2-6

CDR3: CASSGGSVNTEAFF
V: TRBV5-6
J: TRBJ1-1